Following are 14 T cell receptor beta chains from one sample sequenced in a study of blood T cell repertoires in COVID-19. Here immunoSEQ multiplex PCR was the method, and the copy in TCRdb shows in-frame clones only, minus some. The sample records under 200,000 clones, about 85% being singletons. The sample taken for sequencing was peripheral blood. The origin of the receptors is a man between 60 and 75 years old with active or convalescent COVID-19.

J is TRBJ2-6 and V is TRBV28; TRBD1 is a possible D gene (6 bases). Per the germline V gene, CDR1 is MDHEN and CDR2 is SYDVKM. CDR3 length equals 17 residues. Trimming took 9 bases from V and 0 from J, leaving 18 bases between them. The DNA for the CDR3 is TGTGCCAGTCTGGATTCCACAGGGAACTCTGGGGCCAACGTCCTGACTTTC. Translation gives CASLDSTGNSGANVLTF. Full variable domain (remainder filled in from reference TRBV28 and TRBJ2-6): DVKVTQSSRYLVKRTGEKVFLECVQDMDHENMFWYRQDPGLGLRLIYFSYDVKMKEKGDIPEGYSVSREKKERFSLILESASTNQTSMYLCASLDSTGNSGANVLTFGAGSRLTVL.

The gene calls are TRBV5-1 and TRBJ2-3; 9 nucleotides line up with TRBD2. The CDR3 runs 15 residues. Germline V gene lookup returns CDR1 SGHRS and CDR2 YFSETQ. Trimming took 4 bases from V and 7 from J; bases not matched to a gene: 10. This CDR3 reads CASSPGLASIYTQYF. CDR3 coding DNA: TGCGCCAGCAGCCCGGGACTAGCCTCAATCTATACGCAGTATTTT.

There are a few counts of this clone. The chain uses TRBV2 and TRBJ2-4; 7 positions match TRBD1. Germline V gene data show CDR1 as SNHLY and CDR2 as FYNNEI. The V and J ends lost 6 bases and 7 bases, in that order; junction bases with no gene match: 6. This CDR3 contains 13 residues. The DNA for the CDR3 is TGTGCCAGCAGGCAAGGGGGCGGCAACATTCAGTACTTC. Its protein product is CASRQGGGNIQYF.

About this clone itself: Other DNA sequences of this sample code for an identical CDR3. The V call is TRBV5-6, the J call TRBJ2-3; weak D call: TRBD1 (5 bases). This CDR3 has 13 residues. The germline V gene has CDR1 SGHDT and CDR2 YYEEEE. Trimming took off 0 bases at V and 3 bases at J, with 5 bases between the two ends. CDR3 amino acids: CASSLDRTDTQYF. The CDR3 DNA is TGTGCCAGCAGCTTGGACAGGACAGATACGCAGTATTTT.

The chain carries TRBV5-5 and TRBJ2-5; a possible D gene is TRBD2 (5 bases). V was shortened by 4 bases and J by 2 bases, with 12 bases between the two germline ends. CDR1 SGHKS and CDR2 YYEKEE come from the germline V gene (reference sequence). The CDR3 is 14 residues long. CDR3 coding DNA: TGTGCCAGCAGCACCTCCGGGGAGCAAGAGACCCAGTACTTC. It yields the protein CASSTSGEQETQYF.

The genes are TRBV5-1 and TRBJ2-2; TRBD2 aligns across 7 bases. CDR1 is SGHRS and CDR2 is YFSETQ in the germline V gene. After removal of 5 bases from V and 0 bases from J, the junction contained 4 bases not matched to a gene. The CDR3 length is 15 residues. The CDR3 DNA reads TGCGCCAGCAGAGAACTAGCGACGAACACCGGGGAGCTGTTTTTT. The encoded protein is CASRELATNTGELFF.

A note on this clone: Other DNA sequences of this sample code for an identical CDR3. The rearrangement uses TRBV19 and TRBJ1-5; D possibly corresponds to TRBD1 (6 bases). This CDR3 contains 15 residues. Per germline, CDR1 LNHDA and CDR2 SQIVND (reference sequence). V lost 2 bases and J 0 bases, leaving 8 bases between the germline ends. CDR3 nucleotide sequence: TGTGCCAGTAGTATAAGGGGGACTAGCAATCAGCCCCAGCATTTT. Translated: CASSIRGTSNQPQHF.

The DNA of the CDR3 is TGCAGCGCCCGGACAGCCTCGAACACTGAAGCTTTCTTT. Encoded protein: CSARTASNTEAFF. The V and J genes are TRBV29-1 and TRBJ1-1, with a tentative D call TRBD1 (6 bases). Germline CDR1 SQVTM, CDR2 ANQGSEA. This CDR3 is 13 amino acids long. The germline V and J ends were trimmed by 7 bases and 1 base, with 13 bases remaining between them.

This clone was seen only a few times. The genes are TRBV7-9 and TRBJ2-2; D is perhaps TRBD2 (6 bases). From germline, CDR1 is SEHNR and CDR2 FQNEAQ (reference sequence). V dropped 5 bases and J dropped 2 bases, with 15 bases sitting between them. CDR3 length equals 16 residues. The CDR3 protein is CASSLGGTFNTGELFF. The CDR3 coding sequence is TGTGCCAGCAGCCTGGGCGGGACCTTTAACACCGGGGAGCTGTTTTTT.

The chain employs TRBV3-1 (or the pseudogene TRBV3-2) and TRBJ2-7; 10 bases map to TRBD1. The V and J ends lost 4 bases and 3 bases, in that order; junction bases with no gene match: 9. The CDR3 consists of 16 residues. The germline CDR1 and CDR2 sequences are LGHDT and YNNKEL (reference sequence). CDR3 nucleotides: TGTGCCAGCAGCCCGAAACCGGGACAGGGGCTCTACGAGCAGTACTTC. Protein sequence: CASSPKPGQGLYEQYF.

The count of this clone is one. The CDR3 here is CASSLDQARASGYTF. Here the CDR3 DNA reads TGCGCCAGCAGCTTGGATCAGGCCAGGGCAAGCGGCTACACCTTC. The chain carries TRBV5-1 and TRBJ1-2; TRBD1 is a possible D gene (5 bases). Germline values: CDR1 SGHRS, CDR2 YFSETQ. The V end was cut by 0 bases, the J end by 8 bases, with 17 bases between. The CDR3 runs 15 residues.

CDR3 residues: CASSREITNYGYTF. The CDR3 nucleotides are TGCGCCAGCAGCCGGGAGATTACAAACTATGGCTACACCTTC. The chain has TRBV5-1 and TRBJ1-2, with D unresolved. Germline V gives CDR1 SGHRS, CDR2 YFSETQ. Deletions cut 4 bases from V and 2 bases from J, with 12 bases between. This CDR3 comprises 14 residues.

The rearrangement links TRBV5-1 to TRBJ1-2; 10 bases are a match to TRBD1. Per the germline V gene, CDR1 is SGHRS and CDR2 is YFSETQ. There are 16 residues in the CDR3. Trimming took 0 bases from V and 8 from J; bases not matched to a gene: 10. The CDR3 spells CASSLGKGQGTSGYTF. The CDR3 region has the DNA TGCGCCAGCAGCTTGGGGAAGGGACAGGGGACGAGCGGCTACACCTTC. The variable domain in full, completed from reference TRBV5-1 and TRBJ1-2, reads KAGVTQTPRYLIKTRGQQVTLSCSPISGHRSVSWYQQTPGQGLQFLFEYFSETQRNKGNFPGRFSGRQFSNSRSEMNVSTLELGDSALYLCASSLGKGQGTSGYTFGSGTRLTVV.

This clone has a single count. The V call is TRBV20-1, the J call TRBJ2-3, with unresolved D. The V end was cut by 5 bases, the J end by 5 bases, with 8 bases between. Per germline, CDR1 DFQATT and CDR2 SNEGSKA (reference sequence). The CDR3 spans 11 residues. This CDR3 reads CSALVGDTQYF. The CDR3 DNA sequence: TGCAGTGCTTTAGTCGGAGATACGCAGTATTTT.